The 6 T cell receptor beta chains in this list originate from one sample, sequenced in a study of blood T cells in healthy people across ages. Using a J-beta primer mix together with a sample-barcoded 5' primer, a second PCR was run for roughly 7 to 12 cycles. In TCRdb, the 5' RACE reads were re-called with MiXCR into one record per CDR3 protein. The table records approximately 800,000 distinct CDR3 sequences, 25% of them present only once. A further study also used this sample, focusing on T cells of mothers and their children.

What was sequenced was blood. These receptor sequences come from a boy between 10 and 17 years old in good health.

V usage is TRBV20-1 and J usage is TRBJ2-5; 7 nucleotides match TRBD2. In germline, CDR1 is DFQATT, CDR2 SNEGSKA (reference sequence). Germline trimming cut 0 bases from V and 11 bases from J; bases unmatched to any gene: 12. The CDR3 sequence is 14 residues long. CDR3 DNA: TGCAGTGCTAGAGAACTCCTGGGGGGGGTTGAGCAGTACTTC. This translates into CSARELLGGVEQYF.

This clonotype has a handful of counts. The chain couples TRBV18 to TRBJ1-4; D perhaps matches TRBD1 (6 bases). The CDR3 has 16 residues. The germline V gene encodes CDR1 KGHSH and CDR2 LQKENI. V was trimmed by 6 bases and J by 4 bases, leaving 18 bases between them. CDR3 DNA sequence: TGTGCCAGCTCCTCTCAAAGACAGGAATATAATGAAAAACTGTTTTTT. This codes for CASSSQRQEYNEKLFF.

The chain joins TRBV7-9 to TRBJ2-5; unclear D gene. Trimming stripped 4 bases from V and 1 base from J, with 16 bases between. In germline, CDR1 is SEHNR, CDR2 FQNEAQ (reference sequence). The CDR3 loop spans 16 amino acids. CDR3 residues: CASSYGPAGLQETQYF. CDR3 coding DNA: TGTGCCAGCAGCTACGGCCCCGCAGGCCTCCAAGAGACCCAGTACTTC.

The CDR3 is CSAQGGRGNEKLFF. The CDR3 region has the DNA TGCAGTGCCCAGGGGGGCAGGGGTAATGAAAAACTGTTTTTT. This chain links TRBV20-1 with TRBJ1-4; 7 nucleotides align to TRBD1. The CDR3 sequence is 14 residues long. The V gene end was trimmed by 6 bases and the J gene end by 4 bases; junction bases not matched to a gene: 8. CDR1 and CDR2 (germline): DFQATT, SNEGSKA (reference sequence).

The chain is built from TRBV20-1 and TRBJ2-7, with 10 bases lining up with TRBD1. The CDR3 consists of 14 residues. CDR1 is DFQATT and CDR2 is SNEGSKA in the germline V gene (reference sequence). Unmatched junction bases numbered 8, after V lost 3 bases and J lost 6 bases. CDR3 coding DNA: TGCAGTGCTAGCCCCGGGACAGGGGCAGGCGAGCAGTACTTC. Translation: CSASPGTGAGEQYF.

The DNA of the CDR3 is TGTGCCAGCAGCCACCGGCGGGTCAGCACAGATACGCAGTATTTT. It is translated as CASSHRRVSTDTQYF. The chain couples TRBV14 to TRBJ2-3, with a possible D match to TRBD2 (5 bases). Trimming removed 3 bases at V and 0 bases at J, with 10 bases between. From germline, CDR1 is SGHDN and CDR2 FVKESK. The CDR3 consists of 15 residues.